These 29 T cell receptor beta chains originate from one sample sequenced in a study of CD8 T cells in ankylosing spondylitis. Their specific antigens are unknown. MiXCR was run by TCRdb on the 5' RACE reads, yielding one entry per CDR3 protein. The table lists 800,000 to 900,000 distinct CDR3 sequences, about 10% of them singletons. Notes on the study in general: Blood of patients with ankylosing spondylitis appeared to be characterized by a TCR beta motif of eight highly homologous variants.

Sequenced input: blood, either unsorted or a sorted T cell fraction (not recorded which). These receptors were obtained from a male donor with ankylosing spondylitis.

The table lists this clonotype with a few counts. The chain couples TRBV7-9 to TRBJ2-1; 9 bases agree with TRBD1. Germline CDR1 reads SEHNR; CDR2 reads FQNEAQ (reference sequence). There are 14 residues in the CDR3. The V segment lost 5 bases and the J segment 8 bases; nucleotides outside the gene matches: 7. In nucleotides, the CDR3 is TGTGCCAGCAGCGCGGGACAGGGTGGGGATGAGCAGTTCTTC. Its protein product is CASSAGQGGDEQFF.

In this sample, this clonotype turned up a few times. The V gene is TRBV20-1, the J gene TRBJ1-5, with D perhaps matching TRBD1 (6 bases). The germline gives CDR1 DFQATT, CDR2 SNEGSKA (reference sequence). The ends were cut back, 4 bases at V and 2 bases at J, with 12 bases in the middle. The CDR3 has 14 amino acids. The CDR3 bases are TGCAGTGCTATATCAGGGGCACGCAATCAGCCCCAGCATTTT. Amino acids: CSAISGARNQPQHF.

There are a few counts of this clonotype. The V and J genes are TRBV7-3 and TRBJ2-1, with 8 bases matching TRBD1. The V gene's germline CDR1 is SGHTA and CDR2 FQGTGA. V shed 5 bases and J 0 bases; nucleotides not matched to a gene: 6. The CDR3 spans 16 residues. The CDR3 reads CASSTGQGISYNEQFF. DNA of the CDR3: TGTGCCAGCAGCACCGGACAGGGTATCTCCTACAATGAGCAGTTCTTC.

This clonotype was detected many times. The CDR3 DNA sequence: TGCGCCAGCAGCTTGAGCGGGATCGCGAACACCGGGGAGCTGTTTTTT. Its translation: CASSLSGIANTGELFF. The chain is built from TRBV5-1 and TRBJ2-2, with 7 bases that match TRBD2. Germline V CDR1 and CDR2: SGHRS, YFSETQ. Germline trimming cut 1 base from V and 0 bases from J; bases unmatched to any gene: 3. The CDR3 length is 16 residues.

This clonotype was observed at least ten times. The chain is built from TRBV5-1 and TRBJ2-3; no definite D call. The CDR3 has 16 residues. V dropped 6 bases and J dropped 6 bases, with 23 bases sitting between them. Germline loops: CDR1 SGHRS, CDR2 YFSETQ. This chain's CDR3 is CASTALPNNPWDTQYF. The DNA for the CDR3 is TGCGCCAGCACAGCTCTCCCCAACAACCCTTGGGATACGCAGTATTTT.

The rearrangement joins TRBV29-1 to TRBJ2-1; either TRBD1 or TRBD2 may supply D (7 bases each). The CDR3 spans 14 residues. Germline V CDR1 and CDR2: SQVTM, ANQGSEA. Trimming took 7 bases from V and 7 from J, leaving 20 bases between them. CDR3 DNA: TGCAGCGCACTCCAGGGGGGGGGATTGAATGAGCAGTTCTTC. Protein: CSALQGGGLNEQFF.

A few counts support this clonotype. This rearrangement joins TRBV5-1 to TRBJ1-1, with TRBD1 matching over 9 bases. The CDR3 sequence is 12 residues long. The trim removed 5 bases at V and 7 bases at J, leaving 3 bases unmatched. In germline, CDR1 is SGHRS, CDR2 YFSETQ. This CDR3 is CASRDRGDEAFF. In nucleotides, the CDR3 is TGCGCCAGCAGGGACAGGGGCGATGAAGCTTTCTTT. Using reference TRBV5-1 and TRBJ1-1 for the parts outside the CDR3, the full variable domain is KAGVTQTPRYLIKTRGQQVTLSCSPISGHRSVSWYQQTPGQGLQFLFEYFSETQRNKGNFPGRFSGRQFSNSRSEMNVSTLELGDSALYLCASRDRGDEAFFGQGTRLTVV.

The chain uses TRBV20-1 and TRBJ2-7; TRBD2 might be the D (6 bases). The CDR3 has 14 residues. The ends were cut back, 0 bases at V and 6 bases at J, with 15 bases in the middle. Per the germline V gene, CDR1 is DFQATT and CDR2 is SNEGSKA (reference sequence). CDR3 in DNA: TGCAGTGCTAGAGATCATAGCGGCCCCACCGAGCAGTACTTC. Its protein product is CSARDHSGPTEQYF.

At least ten counts were recorded for this clonotype. V is TRBV11-1 and J is TRBJ2-1; the match to TRBD2 covers 15 bases. Trimming at V came to 6 bases and at J to 8 bases, leaving 17 bases not matched to a gene. The CDR3 is made up of 19 amino acids. In germline, CDR1 is SGHAT, CDR2 FQDESV (reference sequence). The CDR3 DNA reads TGTGCCAGCAGACCAGGGACTAGCGGGAGGAGGGTTGGTATCGATGAGCAGTTCTTC. It codes for CASRPGTSGRRVGIDEQFF.

The J gene is TRBJ2-1, the V gene TRBV20-1, with D possibly TRBD2 on 6 matching bases. The V and J ends lost 6 bases and 5 bases respectively, with 17 bases between them. The CDR3 loop spans 14 amino acids. Germline CDR1 reads DFQATT; CDR2 reads SNEGSKA (reference sequence). The CDR3 region has the DNA TGCAGTGCCTATTTCCTTAGCGGAGACAATGAGCAGTTCTTC. This translates into CSAYFLSGDNEQFF.

This clonotype showed up many times. This sequence joins TRBV5-1 and TRBJ2-7, with 9 bases that match TRBD2. The V gene end was trimmed by 0 bases and the J gene end by 9 bases; junction bases not matched to a gene: 13. Germline CDR1 is SGHRS and CDR2 is YFSETQ. The CDR3 is 16 amino acids. CDR3 sequence: CASSLAGTSIGMGQYF. The CDR3 DNA reads as TGCGCCAGCAGCTTGGCCGGGACTAGCATCGGAATGGGGCAGTACTTC.

This clonotype was detected only a few times. This sequence joins TRBV5-1 and TRBJ2-2, with D perhaps TRBD1 (6 bases). The germline V gene has CDR1 SGHRS and CDR2 YFSETQ. The CDR3 spans 16 residues. Between the trimmed V and J ends, which lost 4 bases and 1 base, there was a span of 14 bases. The CDR3 sequence: CASSPQQGMNTGELFF. CDR3 in DNA: TGCGCCAGCAGCCCACAACAGGGAATGAACACCGGGGAGCTGTTTTTT.

The chain links TRBV10-3 to TRBJ2-2, with D perhaps TRBD1 (5 bases). Looked up from germline, CDR1 is ENHRY and CDR2 is SYGVKD. The CDR3 spans 13 residues. V was pared by 9 bases and J by 5 bases, with 13 bases between. CDR3 protein: CAMRPQGTGELFF. Here the CDR3 DNA reads TGTGCCATGCGACCGCAGGGAACCGGGGAGCTGTTTTTT.

With regard to this clonotype: One end of the junction fails to match germline, which may point to a read error. The chain joins TRBV28 to TRBJ1-1; tentative D call: TRBD1 (5 bases). Germline V gene data show CDR1 as MDHEN and CDR2 as SYDVKM. The CDR3 extends over 15 amino acids. The CDR3 here is CASTLAGGPHTEAFF. In DNA form, the CDR3 reads TGTGCCAGCACTTTAGCGGGGGGACCCCACACTGAAGCTTTCTTT.

This clonotype was seen a few times. This chain links TRBV7-2 with TRBJ2-1, with TRBD2 identical over 7 bases. Trimming took 4 bases from V and 8 from J; bases not matched to a gene: 11. The germline gives CDR1 SGHTA, CDR2 FQGNSA. The CDR3 length is 15 residues. CDR3 DNA sequence: TGTGCCAGCAGCTCTGTGGGGAGGGAGGAGGATGAGCAGTTCTTC. Protein sequence: CASSSVGREEDEQFF.

This clonotype was found a few times. The V call is TRBV7-2, the J call TRBJ2-3, with D possibly being TRBD1 (5 bases). CDR1 and CDR2 from the germline V gene are SGHTA and FQGNSA. This CDR3 spans 14 amino acids. The V and J ends lost 5 bases and 6 bases respectively, with 15 bases between them. For the CDR3, the DNA is TGTGCCAGCAGCAGGCAGGGTGTTCTCGATACGCAGTATTTT. Amino acids: CASSRQGVLDTQYF.

The gene calls are TRBV20-1 and TRBJ1-4, with D possibly TRBD1 on 5 matching bases. Germline V gene data show CDR1 as DFQATT and CDR2 as SNEGSKA (reference sequence). Trimming removed 3 bases at V and 8 bases at J, with 13 bases between. This CDR3 contains 13 residues. CDR3 in DNA: TGCAGTGCTAGTCCCCATCCAGGGGAAAAACTGTTTTTT. Translated, it gives CSASPHPGEKLFF.

This clonotype was detected many times. The gene calls are TRBV7-2 and TRBJ2-1; D call uncertain. The V end lost 1 base, the J end lost 9 bases, and 19 bases lay between the germline ends. The length of the CDR3 is 16 residues. Per germline, CDR1 SGHTA and CDR2 FQGNSA. The DNA of the CDR3 is TGTGCCAGCAGCTTAGAAGTCGGTCAATACAATAGTGAGCAGTTCTTC. Translation gives CASSLEVGQYNSEQFF.

This clonotype has ten or more counts. This chain links TRBV5-1 with TRBJ2-1; D not resolved. The CDR3 is 14 residues long. Per germline, CDR1 SGHRS and CDR2 YFSETQ. The ends were cut back, 0 bases at V and 4 bases at J, with 8 bases in the middle. CDR3 DNA sequence: TGCGCCAGCAGCTTGGGGACGGATTACAATGAGCAGTTCTTC. Residues: CASSLGTDYNEQFF.

The chain has TRBV5-5 and TRBJ1-3; D is uncertain. Germline-derived CDR1 and CDR2 are SGHKS and YYEKEE (reference sequence). The CDR3 loop spans 14 amino acids. The V gene lost 5 bases and the J gene lost 0 bases, with 9 bases spanning the gap. In DNA form, the CDR3 reads TGTGCCAGCAGTCAACCGAGCTCTGGAAACACCATATATTTT. Amino acids: CASSQPSSGNTIYF.

This clonotype was detected many times. V usage is TRBV12-3 or TRBV12-4 and J usage is TRBJ2-7; D not resolved. The CDR3 is 16 residues long. Trimming took 6 bases from V and 3 from J, leaving 21 bases between them. The CDR3 nucleotides read TGTGCCAGCAGCCACTCAGTGCGTTTGGTATTCTACGAGCAGTACTTC. Its translation is CASSHSVRLVFYEQYF.

This clonotype came up many times. The V and J genes are TRBV11-2 and TRBJ1-2, with D possibly matching TRBD1 (5 bases). Trimming shortened V by 4 bases and J by 6 bases, and 24 bases separated the two germline ends. This CDR3 contains 17 residues. The germline V gene has CDR1 SGHAT and CDR2 FQNNGV. The CDR3 DNA sequence: TGTGCCAGCAGCTCTACCCGGAACCTCGGGACCCCTAATGGCTACACCTTC. It codes for CASSSTRNLGTPNGYTF.

The chain has TRBV7-3 and TRBJ2-1, with 16 bases that match TRBD2. The CDR3 has 15 residues. Germline CDR1 and CDR2: SGHTA and FQGTGA. V lost 5 bases to trimming and J lost 15 bases; unmatched junction nucleotides: 10. The CDR3: CASSPRDGTSGGAFF. CDR3 coding DNA: TGTGCCAGCAGCCCCAGGGATGGGACTAGCGGGGGGGCGTTCTTC.

This clonotype was counted between two and nine times. The chain couples TRBV20-1 to TRBJ1-2; weak D call: TRBD1 (6 bases). Trimming removed 6 bases from V and 4 bases from J, with 9 bases in between. The CDR3 has 11 amino acids. Germline CDR1 is DFQATT and CDR2 is SNEGSKA (reference sequence). The CDR3 region has the DNA TGCAGTGCCTGGGGGCCCTATGGCTACACCTTC. Translating it yields CSAWGPYGYTF.

This clonotype was picked up a small number of times. The V call is TRBV18, the J call TRBJ2-7; weak D call: TRBD2 (6 bases). Between the trimmed V and J ends, which lost 3 bases and 6 bases, there was a span of 12 bases. There are 13 residues in the CDR3. Per germline, CDR1 KGHSH and CDR2 LQKENI. As DNA, the CDR3 is TGTGCCAGCTCACCCGGGACTGCTGGCGAGCAGTACTTC. This encodes CASSPGTAGEQYF.

This clonotype has more than one count but fewer than ten. The CDR3: CASSYLASGYYNEQFF. The CDR3 region has the DNA TGTGCCAGCAGTTACTTGGCTAGCGGGTACTACAATGAGCAGTTCTTC. J is TRBJ2-1 and V is TRBV6-2 or TRBV6-3, with 8 bases matching TRBD2. This CDR3 is 16 amino acids long. The germline CDR1 and CDR2 sequences are MNHEY and SVGEGT. With V trimmed by 1 base and J by 3 bases, 5 bases remained unmatched.

This chain links TRBV3-1 with TRBJ1-1; D is possibly TRBD1 (6 bases). The germline V gene encodes CDR1 LGHDT and CDR2 YNNKEL (reference sequence). This CDR3 contains 16 residues. V gave up 2 bases and J gave up 2 bases, with 15 bases separating them. CDR3 sequence: CASSQRGQRRNTEAFF. Here the CDR3 DNA reads TGTGCCAGCAGCCAAAGAGGACAGCGCCGAAACACTGAAGCTTTCTTT.

This clonotype was observed a few times. The chain links TRBV20-1 to TRBJ2-7, with TRBD1 matching over 9 bases. From germline, CDR1 is DFQATT and CDR2 SNEGSKA (reference sequence). The length of the CDR3 is 13 residues. J was trimmed by 7 bases and V by 3 bases; bases with no gene match: 7. The CDR3 coding sequence is TGCAGTGCTAGTAACAGGGGGCTCGGGGAGCAGTACTTC. This gives the protein CSASNRGLGEQYF.

This clonotype was detected a few times. One junction end does not reproduce the germline sequence, and a read error may be involved. This rearrangement joins TRBV11-2 to TRBJ2-3; a possible D gene is TRBD1 (6 bases). CDR3 size: 13 residues. CDR1 and CDR2 from the germline V gene are SGHAT and FQNNGV. CDR3 in DNA: TGTGCCAGCAGCTCAGACAGGACAGCTACGCAGTATTTT. Protein product: CASSSDRTATQYF.